One and the same sample provided the 13 T cell receptor beta chains below, sequenced in a study of CD8+CD57+ T cells in acquired aplastic anemia (dated by TCRdb to between 2018 and 2020). Sequencing relied on an Illumina HiSeq 2000. Genomic DNA served as template for TCR beta VDJ combination and CDR3 sequence profiling. TCRdb ran its own pipeline on the public reads, namely fastp trimming at Q25 and MiXCR clone calling, and kept in-frame beta chains. Identical CDR3 proteins give one entry, which carries the most common genes and DNA. Counted in this sample were roughly 500,000 distinct CDR3 sequences; around a third of them appeared once. The biggest ten clones account for less than 0.85% of the sample. Flow cytometry had shown CD8+CD57+ cell expansion in the patients selected for sequencing. Sequenced sample: sorted CD4+, CD8+, or CD8+CD57+ T cells (not recorded which) from PBMCs. The receptors originated from a human donor with aplastic anemia.

The chain links TRBV7-7 to TRBJ2-5; possible D gene TRBD2, 6 bases. V shed 3 bases and J shed 1 base, with 12 bases lying between them. The germline CDR1 and CDR2 sequences are SSHAT and FNYEAQ (reference sequence). The CDR3 has 15 amino acids. The CDR3 region has the DNA TGTGCCAGCAGCTTTGGAGGGCAGGGCCAAGAGACCCAGTACTTC. Its translation: CASSFGGQGQETQYF.

V usage is TRBV25-1 and J usage is TRBJ2-2, with D perhaps given as TRBD1 or TRBD2 (6 bases each). V was shortened by 6 bases and J by 0 bases, with 11 bases between the two germline ends. This CDR3 comprises 15 residues. Germline V gene data show CDR1 as MGHDK and CDR2 as SYGVNS. For the CDR3, the DNA is TGTGCCAGCAGCTTTAGGGGGGCGAACACCGGGGAGCTGTTTTTT. This gives the protein CASSFRGANTGELFF.

This clonotype was picked up many times. This rearrangement joins TRBV29-1 to TRBJ1-3; D is ambiguous. The CDR3 is 12 amino acids. Trimming removed 5 bases from V and 0 bases from J, with 5 bases in between. CDR1 is SQVTM and CDR2 is ANQGSEA in the germline V gene. The CDR3 DNA reads as TGCAGCGTTCTGGACTCTGGAAACACCATATATTTT. Encoded protein: CSVLDSGNTIYF.

V and J are TRBV7-8 and TRBJ2-5, with 8 bases aligning to TRBD2. With V trimmed by 8 bases and J by 7 bases, 9 bases remained unmatched. The CDR3 spans 13 residues. Germline-derived CDR1 and CDR2 are SGHVS and FQNEAQ. The CDR3: CASSRRGALTQYF. CDR3 coding DNA: TGTGCCAGCTCTCGGCGGGGGGCTTTGACCCAGTACTTC.

The chain carries TRBV7-7 and TRBJ2-2; no clear D. The CDR3 is 15 amino acids. The V end was cut by 1 base, the J end by 2 bases, with 8 bases between. Germline CDR1 reads SSHAT; CDR2 reads FNYEAQ (reference sequence). The CDR3 spells CASSLEQFNTGELFF. The CDR3 DNA reads TGTGCCAGCAGCTTAGAGCAGTTCAACACCGGGGAGCTGTTTTTT.

The V gene is TRBV5-1, the J gene TRBJ1-6; possibly TRBD1 for D (5 bases). This CDR3 spans 14 amino acids. The ends were cut back, 5 bases at V and 7 bases at J, with 13 bases in the middle. In germline, CDR1 is SGHRS, CDR2 YFSETQ. For the CDR3, the DNA is TGCGCCAGCAGGCCGCCTACAGGCAATTCACCCCTCCACTTT. Translating gives CASRPPTGNSPLHF. The full variable domain, in which reference TRBV5-1 and TRBJ1-6 provide the parts outside the CDR3, is KAGVTQTPRYLIKTRGQQVTLSCSPISGHRSVSWYQQTPGQGLQFLFEYFSETQRNKGNFPGRFSGRQFSNSRSEMNVSTLELGDSALYLCASRPPTGNSPLHFGNGTRLTVT.

The V and J genes are TRBV24-1 and TRBJ2-5; D might be TRBD2 (6 bases). Per the germline V gene, CDR1 is KGHDR and CDR2 is SFDVKD. V lost 2 bases, J lost 5 bases, and 17 bases lay in between. The CDR3 is 16 amino acids. CDR3 region: CATSDSSEIGRETQYF. In DNA form, the CDR3 reads TGTGCCACCAGTGATTCTAGCGAGATTGGAAGGGAGACCCAGTACTTC.

V and J are TRBV20-1 and TRBJ1-5, with D possibly being TRBD1 (6 bases). CDR1 DFQATT and CDR2 SNEGSKA come from the germline V gene (reference sequence). CDR3 size: 15 residues. The V and J ends lost 0 bases and 6 bases respectively, with 15 bases between them. The CDR3 nucleotides read TGCAGTGCTAGAGATTTCCAGGGGAGTCGTCAGCCCCAGCATTTT. Translation gives CSARDFQGSRQPQHF.

The chain uses TRBV30 and TRBJ1-4; unclear D gene. The CDR3 length is 13 residues. Germline CDR1 and CDR2: GTSNPN and SVGIG (reference sequence). Trimming pared 0 bases from V and 8 bases from J, leaving 10 bases between. The DNA for the CDR3 is TGTGCCTGGAGTGTCCGGGCTTGGGAAAAACTGTTTTTT. Its protein product is CAWSVRAWEKLFF.

V is TRBV11-1 and J is TRBJ2-2, with TRBD2 matching over 9 bases. CDR1 and CDR2 (germline): SGHAT, FQDESV (reference sequence). With 6 bases clipped from V and 4 bases from J, the junction kept 12 bases outside the gene matches. The CDR3 is made up of 17 amino acids. The CDR3 sequence: CASSTTSGPGSTGELFF. In DNA, the CDR3 is TGTGCCAGCAGTACGACTAGCGGCCCTGGGAGCACCGGGGAGCTGTTTTTT.

This clonotype was counted ten times or more. CDR3 sequence (DNA): TGTGCCAGCAGCCCCCAGGGGGGCTATGGCTACACCTTC. Its translation is CASSPQGGYGYTF. The chain combines TRBV7-9 with TRBJ1-2; 7 nucleotides align to TRBD1. V shed 5 bases, J shed 4 bases, and the junction held 4 bases outside the gene matches. The CDR3 runs to 13 residues. In germline, CDR1 is SEHNR, CDR2 FQNEAQ (reference sequence).

V and J are TRBV20-1 and TRBJ2-7; 8 bases line up with TRBD2. J lost 0 bases, V lost 6 bases, and 4 bases had no gene match. Germline loops: CDR1 DFQATT, CDR2 SNEGSKA (reference sequence). The CDR3 spans 13 residues. The DNA for the CDR3 is TGCAGTGCCAGTAGCGGGGACTCCTACGAGCAGTACTTC. Protein product: CSASSGDSYEQYF.

The V call is TRBV20-1, the J call TRBJ2-7; 11 nucleotides align to TRBD2. The CDR3 covers 17 residues. V shed 0 bases, J shed 4 bases, and the junction held 11 bases outside the gene matches. Germline V gene sequence: CDR1 DFQATT, CDR2 SNEGSKA (reference sequence). Here the CDR3 DNA reads TGCAGTGCTAGAGATCGTCGGCTAGCGGGGGGCAGGTACGAGCAGTACTTC. Amino acid sequence: CSARDRRLAGGRYEQYF.